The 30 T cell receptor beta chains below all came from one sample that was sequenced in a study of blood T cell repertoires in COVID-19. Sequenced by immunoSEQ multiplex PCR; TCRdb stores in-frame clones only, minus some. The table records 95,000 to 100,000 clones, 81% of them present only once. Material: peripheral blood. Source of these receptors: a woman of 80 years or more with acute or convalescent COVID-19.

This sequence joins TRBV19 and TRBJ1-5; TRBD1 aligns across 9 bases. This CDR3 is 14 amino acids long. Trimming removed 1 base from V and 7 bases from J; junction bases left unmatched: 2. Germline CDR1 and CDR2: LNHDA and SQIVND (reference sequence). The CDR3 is CASSIGQGVQPQHF. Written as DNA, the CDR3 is TGTGCCAGTAGTATAGGACAGGGGGTACAGCCCCAGCATTTT. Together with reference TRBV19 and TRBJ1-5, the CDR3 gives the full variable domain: DGGITQSPKYLFRKEGQNVTLSCEQNLNHDAMYWYRQDPGQGLRLIYYSQIVNDFQKGDIAEGYSVSREKKESFPLTVTSAQKNPTAFYLCASSIGQGVQPQHFGDGTRLSIL.

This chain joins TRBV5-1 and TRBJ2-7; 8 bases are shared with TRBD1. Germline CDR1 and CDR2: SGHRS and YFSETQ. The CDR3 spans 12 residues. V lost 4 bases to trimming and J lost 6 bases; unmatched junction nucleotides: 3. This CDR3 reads CASSPDRGEQYF. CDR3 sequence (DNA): TGCGCCAGCAGCCCCGACAGGGGCGAGCAGTACTTC.

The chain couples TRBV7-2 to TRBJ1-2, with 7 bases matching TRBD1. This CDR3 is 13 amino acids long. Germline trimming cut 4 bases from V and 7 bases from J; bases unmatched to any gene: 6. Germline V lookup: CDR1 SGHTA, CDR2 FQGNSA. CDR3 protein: CASSSPDRLGYTF. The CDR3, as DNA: TGTGCCAGCAGCTCCCCGGACAGGCTTGGCTACACCTTC.

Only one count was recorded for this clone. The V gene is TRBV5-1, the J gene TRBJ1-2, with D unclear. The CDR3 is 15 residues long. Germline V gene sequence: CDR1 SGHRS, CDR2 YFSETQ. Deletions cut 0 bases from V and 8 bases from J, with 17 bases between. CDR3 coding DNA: TGCGCCAGCAGCTTGGAGACGAGGGTATCGACGGGCTACACCTTC. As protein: CASSLETRVSTGYTF.

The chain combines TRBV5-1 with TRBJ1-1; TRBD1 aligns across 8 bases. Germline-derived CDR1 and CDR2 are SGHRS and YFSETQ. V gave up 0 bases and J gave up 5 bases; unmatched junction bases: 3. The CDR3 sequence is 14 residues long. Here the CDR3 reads CASSLAQGVTEAFF. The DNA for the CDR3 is TGCGCCAGCAGCTTGGCACAGGGGGTTACTGAAGCTTTCTTT.

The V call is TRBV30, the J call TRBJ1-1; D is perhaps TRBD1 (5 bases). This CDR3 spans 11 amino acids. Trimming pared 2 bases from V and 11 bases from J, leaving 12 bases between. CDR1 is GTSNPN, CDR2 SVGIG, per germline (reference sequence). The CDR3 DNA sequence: TGTGCCTGGAGTCTGGGGAAGGGGGCTTTCTTT. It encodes CAWSLGKGAFF.

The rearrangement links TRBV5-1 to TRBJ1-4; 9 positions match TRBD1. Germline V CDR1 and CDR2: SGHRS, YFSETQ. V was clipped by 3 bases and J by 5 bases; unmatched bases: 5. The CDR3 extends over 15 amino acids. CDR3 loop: CASSSSGTGNEKLFF. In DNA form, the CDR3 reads TGCGCCAGCAGCTCGTCCGGGACAGGGAATGAAAAACTGTTTTTT.

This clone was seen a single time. DNA for the CDR3: TGTGCCAGCAGCACGGGACAGGGGAAATGGCAAGAGACCCAGTACTTC. This translates into CASSTGQGKWQETQYF. J is TRBJ2-5 and V is TRBV7-2, with TRBD1 matching over 10 bases. The CDR3 is 16 residues long. CDR1 and CDR2 from the germline V gene are SGHTA and FQGNSA. V lost 5 bases to trimming and J lost 2 bases; unmatched junction nucleotides: 8. Using reference TRBV7-2 and TRBJ2-5 for the parts outside the CDR3, the full variable domain is GAGVSQSPSNKVTEKGKDVELRCDPISGHTALYWYRQSLGQGLEFLIYFQGNSAPDKSGLPSDRFSAERTGGSVSTLTIQRTQQEDSAVYLCASSTGQGKWQETQYFGPGTRLLVL.

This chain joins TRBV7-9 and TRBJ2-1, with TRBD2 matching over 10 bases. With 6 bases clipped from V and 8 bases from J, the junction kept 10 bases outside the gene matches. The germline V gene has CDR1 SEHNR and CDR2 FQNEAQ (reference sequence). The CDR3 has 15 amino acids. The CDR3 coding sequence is TGTGCCAGCAGACTGGGACTAGCGCCATTGGATGAGCAGTTCTTC. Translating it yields CASRLGLAPLDEQFF.

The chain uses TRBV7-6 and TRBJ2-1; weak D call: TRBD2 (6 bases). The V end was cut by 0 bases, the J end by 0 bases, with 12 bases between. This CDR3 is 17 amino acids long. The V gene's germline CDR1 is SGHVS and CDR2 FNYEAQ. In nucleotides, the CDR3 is TGTGCCAGCAGCTTAGCGGGGGGACGCAGCTCCTACAATGAGCAGTTCTTC. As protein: CASSLAGGRSSYNEQFF.

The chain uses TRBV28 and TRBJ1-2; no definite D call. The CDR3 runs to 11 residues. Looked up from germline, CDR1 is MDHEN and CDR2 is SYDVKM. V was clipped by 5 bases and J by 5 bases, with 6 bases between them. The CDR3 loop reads CASSPKYGYTF. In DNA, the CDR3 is TGTGCCAGCAGTCCCAAATATGGCTACACCTTC.

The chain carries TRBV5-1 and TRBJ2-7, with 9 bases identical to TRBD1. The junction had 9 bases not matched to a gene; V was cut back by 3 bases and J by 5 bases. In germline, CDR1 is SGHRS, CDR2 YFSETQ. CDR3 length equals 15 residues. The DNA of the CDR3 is TGCGCCAGCAGCTCGGCAGGACAGGGGTGGAACGAGCAGTACTTC. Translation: CASSSAGQGWNEQYF.

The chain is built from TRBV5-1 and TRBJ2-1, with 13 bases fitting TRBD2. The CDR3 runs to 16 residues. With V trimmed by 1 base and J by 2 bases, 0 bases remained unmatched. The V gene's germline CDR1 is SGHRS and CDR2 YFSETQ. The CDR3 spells CASSLTSGGAYNEQFF. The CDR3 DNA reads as TGCGCCAGCAGCTTGACTAGCGGGGGGGCCTACAATGAGCAGTTCTTC.

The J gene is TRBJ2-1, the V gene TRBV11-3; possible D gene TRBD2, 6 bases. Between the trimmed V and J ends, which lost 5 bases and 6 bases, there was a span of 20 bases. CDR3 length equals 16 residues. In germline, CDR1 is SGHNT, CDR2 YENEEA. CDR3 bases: TGTGCCAGCAGCCCCTATGCCGGGGGAATCGGCAATGAGCAGTTCTTC. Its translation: CASSPYAGGIGNEQFF.

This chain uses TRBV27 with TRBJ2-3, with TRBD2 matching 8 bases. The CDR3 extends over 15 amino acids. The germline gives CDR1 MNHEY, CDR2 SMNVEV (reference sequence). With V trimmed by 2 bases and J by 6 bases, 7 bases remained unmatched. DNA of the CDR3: TGTGCCAGCAGTTTAACTAGCGGAACGCTGGATACGCAGTATTTT. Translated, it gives CASSLTSGTLDTQYF.

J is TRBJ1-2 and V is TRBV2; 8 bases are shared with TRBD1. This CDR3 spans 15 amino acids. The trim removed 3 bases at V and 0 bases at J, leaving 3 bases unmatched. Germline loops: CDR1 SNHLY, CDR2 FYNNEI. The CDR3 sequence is CASSDRGLTNYGYTF. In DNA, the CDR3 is TGTGCCAGCAGTGACAGGGGGCTCACTAACTATGGCTACACCTTC.

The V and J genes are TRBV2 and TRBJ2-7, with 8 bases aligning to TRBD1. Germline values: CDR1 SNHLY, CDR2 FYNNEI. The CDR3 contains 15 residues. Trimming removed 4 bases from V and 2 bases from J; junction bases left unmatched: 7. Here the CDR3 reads CASSAQGALTYEQYF. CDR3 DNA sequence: TGTGCCAGCAGTGCTCAGGGGGCGCTTACCTACGAGCAGTACTTC.

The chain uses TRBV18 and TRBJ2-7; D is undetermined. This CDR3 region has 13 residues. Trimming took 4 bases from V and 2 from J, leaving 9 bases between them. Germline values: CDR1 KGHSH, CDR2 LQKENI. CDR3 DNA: TGTGCCAGCTCACTAGAGTTAACCTACGAGCAGTACGTC. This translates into CASSLELTYEQYV.

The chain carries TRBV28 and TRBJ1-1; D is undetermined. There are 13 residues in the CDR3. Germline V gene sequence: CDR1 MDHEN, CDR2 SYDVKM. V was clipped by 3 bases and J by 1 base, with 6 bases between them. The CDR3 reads CASSFARNTEAFF. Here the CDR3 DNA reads TGTGCCAGCAGTTTTGCCAGGAACACTGAAGCTTTCTTT.

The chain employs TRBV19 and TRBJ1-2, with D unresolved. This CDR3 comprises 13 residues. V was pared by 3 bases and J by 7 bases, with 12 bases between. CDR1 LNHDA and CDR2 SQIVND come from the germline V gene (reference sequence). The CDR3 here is CASSIVSGSGYTF. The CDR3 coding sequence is TGTGCCAGTAGTATCGTTTCCGGGAGTGGCTACACCTTC. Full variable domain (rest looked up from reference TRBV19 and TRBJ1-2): DGGITQSPKYLFRKEGQNVTLSCEQNLNHDAMYWYRQDPGQGLRLIYYSQIVNDFQKGDIAEGYSVSREKKESFPLTVTSAQKNPTAFYLCASSIVSGSGYTFGSGTRLTVV.

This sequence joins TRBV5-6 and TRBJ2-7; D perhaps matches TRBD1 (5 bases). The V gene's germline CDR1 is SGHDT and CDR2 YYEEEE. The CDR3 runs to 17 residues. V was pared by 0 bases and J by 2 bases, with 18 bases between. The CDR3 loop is CASSLGSRSWGTYEQYV. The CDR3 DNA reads TGTGCCAGCAGCTTGGGAAGTCGGTCATGGGGCACCTACGAGCAGTACGTC.

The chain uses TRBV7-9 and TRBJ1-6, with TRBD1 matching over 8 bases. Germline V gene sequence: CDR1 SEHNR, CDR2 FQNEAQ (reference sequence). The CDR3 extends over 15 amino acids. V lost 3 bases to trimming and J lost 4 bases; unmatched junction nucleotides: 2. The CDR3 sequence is CASSFRDRYNSPLHF. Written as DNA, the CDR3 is TGTGCCAGCAGCTTCCGGGACAGGTATAATTCACCCCTCCACTTT.

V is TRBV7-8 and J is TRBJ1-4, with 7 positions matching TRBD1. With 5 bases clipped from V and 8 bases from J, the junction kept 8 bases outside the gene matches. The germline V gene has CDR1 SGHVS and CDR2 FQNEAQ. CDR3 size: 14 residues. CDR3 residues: CASSLNQGQEKLFF. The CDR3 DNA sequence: TGTGCCAGCAGCCTAAACCAGGGACAGGAAAAACTGTTTTTT.

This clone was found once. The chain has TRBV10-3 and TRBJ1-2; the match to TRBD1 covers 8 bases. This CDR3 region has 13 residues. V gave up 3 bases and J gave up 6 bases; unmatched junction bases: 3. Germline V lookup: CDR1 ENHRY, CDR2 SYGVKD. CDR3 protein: CAISETGGNGYTF. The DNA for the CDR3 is TGTGCCATCAGTGAAACAGGGGGAAATGGCTACACCTTC.

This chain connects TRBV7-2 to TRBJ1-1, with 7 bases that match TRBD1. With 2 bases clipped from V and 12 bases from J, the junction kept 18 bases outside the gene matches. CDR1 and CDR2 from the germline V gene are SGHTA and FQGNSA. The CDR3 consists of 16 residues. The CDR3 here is CASSLPRHDRVSRTFF. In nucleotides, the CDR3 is TGTGCCAGCAGCTTACCCCGACATGACAGGGTTTCACGGACTTTCTTT.

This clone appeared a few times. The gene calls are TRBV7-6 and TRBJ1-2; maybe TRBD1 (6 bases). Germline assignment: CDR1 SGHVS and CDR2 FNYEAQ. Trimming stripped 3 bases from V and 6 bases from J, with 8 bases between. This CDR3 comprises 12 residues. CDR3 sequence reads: CASSLAGDGYTF. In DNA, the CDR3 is TGTGCCAGCAGCTTGGCAGGGGATGGCTACACCTTC.

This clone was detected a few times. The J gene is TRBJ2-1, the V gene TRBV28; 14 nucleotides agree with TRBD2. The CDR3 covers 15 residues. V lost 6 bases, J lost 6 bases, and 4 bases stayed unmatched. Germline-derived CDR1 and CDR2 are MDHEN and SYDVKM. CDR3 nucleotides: TGTGCCAGCAGCCGACTAGCGGGGGGGCCCAATGAGCAGTTCTTC. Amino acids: CASSRLAGGPNEQFF. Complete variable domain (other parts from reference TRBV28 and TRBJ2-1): DVKVTQSSRYLVKRTGEKVFLECVQDMDHENMFWYRQDPGLGLRLIYFSYDVKMKEKGDIPEGYSVSREKKERFSLILESASTNQTSMYLCASSRLAGGPNEQFFGPGTRLTVL.

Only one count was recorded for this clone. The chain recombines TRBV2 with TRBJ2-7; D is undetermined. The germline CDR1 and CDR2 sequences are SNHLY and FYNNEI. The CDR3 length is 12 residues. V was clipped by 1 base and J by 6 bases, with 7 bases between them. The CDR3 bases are TGTGCCAGCAGTGAAGACTACGGCGAGCAGTACTTC. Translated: CASSEDYGEQYF.

The CDR3 region has the DNA TGTGCCAGCAGTTCCGGACGGGGCAATGAGCAGTTCTTC. As protein: CASSSGRGNEQFF. This chain links TRBV12-3 or TRBV12-4 with TRBJ2-1, with a tentative D call TRBD2 (5 bases). The V and J ends lost 4 bases and 6 bases respectively, with 10 bases between them. This CDR3 comprises 13 residues.

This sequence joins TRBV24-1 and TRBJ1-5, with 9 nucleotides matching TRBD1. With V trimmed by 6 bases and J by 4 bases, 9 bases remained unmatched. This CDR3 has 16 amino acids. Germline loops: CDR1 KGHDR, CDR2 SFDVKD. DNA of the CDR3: TGTGCCACCAGTTCAACCGGGACAGGGTCGAATCAGCCCCAGCATTTT. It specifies CATSSTGTGSNQPQHF.